Shown below are 17 T cell receptor beta chains from a single sample sequenced in a study of T cells in localized non-small cell lung cancer. Generated by immunoSEQ multiplex PCR, the TCRdb table keeps only in-frame clones and is missing some. The sample includes roughly 19,000 clones, approximately 80% of them seen just once. Sequencing was performed on peripheral blood, taken before any cancer treatment. The receptors stem from a man between 40 and 70 years old with stage I lung adenocarcinoma.

The CDR3 is CASSYGPLGEQYF. In DNA, the CDR3 is TGTGCCAGCAGTTACGGGCCGCTCGGCGAGCAGTACTTC. This chain joins TRBV6-5 and TRBJ2-7; D not resolved. The germline gives CDR1 MNHEY, CDR2 SVGAGI. The germline V and J ends were trimmed by 2 bases and 6 bases, with 11 bases remaining between them. This CDR3 region has 13 residues.

This rearrangement joins TRBV5-1 to TRBJ2-3, with no clear D. CDR1 and CDR2 from the germline V gene are SGHRS and YFSETQ. The CDR3 length is 14 residues. V was shortened by 4 bases and J by 7 bases, with 16 bases between the two germline ends. The CDR3 bases are TGCGCCAGCAGCCTAGGCACAGTCGCGCATACGCAGTATTTT. Protein sequence: CASSLGTVAHTQYF.

This clone appeared once. The V gene is TRBV5-1, the J gene TRBJ1-6; TRBD1 matches at 7 bases. The CDR3 runs 14 residues. After removal of 6 bases from V and 7 bases from J, the junction contained 7 bases not matched to a gene. Germline-derived CDR1 and CDR2 are SGHRS and YFSETQ. The CDR3 protein is CASTPGQPNSPLHF. The CDR3 nucleotides are TGCGCCAGCACTCCGGGACAGCCAAATTCACCCCTCCACTTT.

On this clone: This same CDR3 is encoded by further DNA sequences in the sample. The V and J genes are TRBV9 and TRBJ2-1, with D hard to call. This CDR3 is built from 13 residues. Trimming shortened V by 0 bases and J by 1 base, and 2 bases separated the two germline ends. Germline V CDR1 and CDR2: SGDLS, YYNGEE. CDR3 sequence: CASSVGSYNEQFF. The CDR3 DNA reads as TGTGCCAGCAGCGTAGGATCCTACAATGAGCAGTTCTTC.

This CDR3 is CASSSGTSGRSSSYNEQFF. The CDR3 DNA sequence: TGTGCCAGCAGCTCAGGGACTAGCGGGAGGTCTAGCTCCTACAATGAGCAGTTCTTC. The chain is built from TRBV11-3 and TRBJ2-1; TRBD2 aligns across 15 bases. This CDR3 comprises 19 residues. Germline CDR1 is SGHNT and CDR2 is YENEEA. V shed 4 bases and J 0 bases; nucleotides not matched to a gene: 7. The variable domain in full, completed from reference TRBV11-3 and TRBJ2-1, reads EAGVVQSPRYKIIEKKQPVAFWCNPISGHNTLYWYLQNLGQGPELLIRYENEEAVDDSQLPKDRFSAERLKGVDSTLKIQPAELGDSAVYLCASSSGTSGRSSSYNEQFFGPGTRLTVL.

This chain links TRBV10-2 with TRBJ2-7; maybe TRBD2 (6 bases). Deletions cut 6 bases from V and 0 bases from J, with 15 bases between. This CDR3 has 15 amino acids. Germline V gene lookup returns CDR1 WSHSY and CDR2 SAAADI. The CDR3 DNA reads TGCGCCAGCAGGGTCTCCGGGACTTACTCCTACGAGCAGTACTTC. This sequence encodes CASRVSGTYSYEQYF.

The chain is built from TRBV6-5 and TRBJ2-7; possibly TRBD2 for D (6 bases). The ends were cut back, 6 bases at V and 3 bases at J, with 6 bases in the middle. The germline V gene has CDR1 MNHEY and CDR2 SVGAGI. The CDR3 is 11 amino acids. The CDR3 DNA reads as TGTGCCAGCAGGCGGGACTACGAGCAGTACTTC. This encodes CASRRDYEQYF.

The table lists this clone with a count of one. The chain uses TRBV11-1 and TRBJ2-3; 7 positions agree with TRBD2. The V and J ends lost 7 bases and 2 bases, in that order; junction bases with no gene match: 6. The length of the CDR3 is 14 residues. The germline V gene has CDR1 SGHAT and CDR2 FQDESV (reference sequence). CDR3 region: CASTPTSVTDTQYF. CDR3 bases: TGTGCCAGCACACCTACTAGCGTCACAGATACGCAGTATTTT.

V and J are TRBV5-6 and TRBJ2-3, with TRBD2 matching over 10 bases. The V gene end was trimmed by 1 base and the J gene end by 4 bases; junction bases not matched to a gene: 3. This CDR3 is 15 amino acids long. CDR1 is SGHDT and CDR2 is YYEEEE in the germline V gene. The CDR3 protein is CASSLPSGRADTQYF. CDR3 nucleotides: TGTGCCAGCAGCTTGCCTAGCGGGAGAGCAGATACGCAGTATTTT.

This clone was counted a single time. This chain joins TRBV7-6 and TRBJ1-4; maybe TRBD1 (6 bases). The CDR3 extends over 14 amino acids. In germline, CDR1 is SGHVS, CDR2 FNYEAQ. V lost 5 bases and J lost 4, with 11 bases in between. For the CDR3, the DNA is TGTGCCAGCAGCCACGGACAGTATAATGAAAAACTGTTTTTT. Translation: CASSHGQYNEKLFF.

The CDR3 DNA is TGCGCCAGCAGCTGGAGGACAGGGGAGGACGAGCAGTACTTC. Protein product: CASSWRTGEDEQYF. The gene calls are TRBV5-1 and TRBJ2-7; TRBD1 matches at 9 bases. Germline assignment: CDR1 SGHRS and CDR2 YFSETQ. Unmatched junction bases numbered 6, after V lost 3 bases and J lost 5 bases. The CDR3 loop spans 14 amino acids.

The chain recombines TRBV7-3 with TRBJ2-1, with D perhaps TRBD1 (5 bases). The CDR3 extends over 14 amino acids. V was clipped by 5 bases and J by 3 bases, with 11 bases between them. Germline V gene data show CDR1 as SGHTA and CDR2 as FQGTGA. CDR3 sequence reads: CASSPQGSYNEQFF. The CDR3 DNA reads as TGTGCCAGCAGCCCCCAGGGAAGCTACAATGAGCAGTTCTTC.

The chain employs TRBV28 and TRBJ2-7, with D perhaps TRBD1 or TRBD2 (5 bases each). The CDR3 is 13 amino acids. V lost 4 bases and J lost 2, with 9 bases in between. The germline V gene has CDR1 MDHEN and CDR2 SYDVKM. CDR3 residues: CASSWDGPYEQYF. In nucleotides, the CDR3 is TGTGCCAGCAGTTGGGACGGGCCCTACGAGCAGTACTTC.

This clone was counted a single time. This chain links TRBV19 with TRBJ2-1; the match to TRBD2 covers 7 bases. The germline V gene has CDR1 LNHDA and CDR2 SQIVND (reference sequence). The V gene end was trimmed by 1 base and the J gene end by 0 bases; junction bases not matched to a gene: 6. The length of the CDR3 is 17 residues. CDR3 bases: TGTGCCAGTAGTATAGGTCTAGCGGCCCGCTCCTACAATGAGCAGTTCTTC. Its protein is CASSIGLAARSYNEQFF.

The chain combines TRBV9 with TRBJ1-3; unclear D gene. The V end was cut by 0 bases, the J end by 4 bases, with 8 bases between. The germline V gene encodes CDR1 SGDLS and CDR2 YYNGEE. The length of the CDR3 is 14 residues. This CDR3 is CASSVVPEGNTIYF. The CDR3 nucleotides read TGTGCCAGCAGCGTAGTCCCGGAGGGAAACACCATATATTTT.

This chain connects TRBV7-3 to TRBJ2-2; 9 nucleotides match TRBD2. The V segment lost 5 bases and the J segment 6 bases; nucleotides outside the gene matches: 4. Germline V gene sequence: CDR1 SGHTA, CDR2 FQGTGA. CDR3 length: 14 residues. The CDR3 bases are TGTGCCAGCAGCCCCCGACTAGCGGCCGGGGAGCTGTTTTTT. The encoded protein is CASSPRLAAGELFF.

CDR3 DNA: TGTGCCAGCAGCTTAGGAGGGGGGACAGGGCCAGGAAACACCATATATTTT. Translated: CASSLGGGTGPGNTIYF. The J gene is TRBJ1-3, the V gene TRBV7-4, with 9 bases matching TRBD1. The germline V gene encodes CDR1 SGHVT and CDR2 SQSDAQ. The CDR3 spans 17 residues. J was trimmed by 4 bases and V by 1 base; bases with no gene match: 8. The full variable domain, completed using reference TRBV7-4 and TRBJ1-3, is GAGVSQSPRYKVAKRGRDVALRCDSISGHVTLYWYRQTLGQGSEVLTYSQSDAQRDKSGRPSGRFSAERPERSVSTLKIQRTEQGDSAVYLCASSLGGGTGPGNTIYFGEGSWLTVV.